A single sample gave rise to the 19 T cell receptor beta chains below, sequenced in a study of regulatory T cells in long-lasting Graves disease. HTBI primers from iRepertoire and Arm-PCR of CDR3 regions yielded the TCR beta libraries. TCRdb re-called the multiplex PCR reads through MiXCR, storing one row per CDR3 protein. The sample lists over 400,000 distinct CDR3 sequences, 14% occurring once. Documented time point: newly diagnosed GD, antithyroid drugs for less than 3 months. Construction of the TCR library relied on RNA isolated from PBMCs. These data were likewise used in another study, on T cells in Graves' hyperthyroidism and ophthalmopathy.

The sequences come from peripheral blood mononuclear cells (PBMCs), collected at new diagnosis, from a patient treated with antithyroid drugs. These receptors all stem from a woman in her 50s with Graves disease.

Turning to this clonotype: A much larger clone lies a single base off, so this may be a read error. The CDR3 nucleotides read TGTGCCAGCAGCCGGGGACAGATGAACACTAAAGCTTTCTTT. It translates to CASSRGQMNTKAFF. The rearrangement links TRBV6-2 or TRBV6-3 to TRBJ1-1; 7 positions agree with TRBD1. Germline V lookup: CDR1 MNHEY, CDR2 SVGEGT. The CDR3 has 14 amino acids.

This clonotype occurred many times. The chain employs TRBV12-3 or TRBV12-4 and TRBJ1-5; 8 bases align to TRBD1. The ends lost 3 bases at V and 6 bases at J; junction bases unmatched: 4. The CDR3 is 14 amino acids. CDR3 sequence reads: CASSFTGGSQPQHF. CDR3 nucleotides: TGTGCCAGCAGTTTCACAGGGGGGAGTCAGCCCCAGCATTTT.

This clonotype was picked up many times. This chain links TRBV10-2 with TRBJ2-1; TRBD1 aligns across 12 bases. J lost 4 bases, V lost 3 bases, and 13 bases had no gene match. Germline-derived CDR1 and CDR2 are WSHSY and SAAADI. The CDR3 length is 19 residues. Written as DNA, the CDR3 is TGCGCCAGCAGTGACTCCGGGACAGGGGGCCCATGGGCTTACAATGAGCAGTTCTTC. Its protein product is CASSDSGTGGPWAYNEQFF.

This clonotype came up a few times. This sequence joins TRBV19 and TRBJ2-7; the match to TRBD1 covers 7 bases. With V trimmed by 3 bases and J by 3 bases, 5 bases remained unmatched. The length of the CDR3 is 14 residues. CDR1 is LNHDA and CDR2 is SQIVND in the germline V gene (reference sequence). The CDR3 DNA follows: TGTGCCAGTAGTATGACAGGGATCAACTACGAGCAGTACTTC. This encodes CASSMTGINYEQYF.

This clonotype has ten or more counts. This sequence joins TRBV20-1 and TRBJ2-7; D possibly corresponds to TRBD2 (5 bases). This CDR3 spans 13 amino acids. Germline-derived CDR1 and CDR2 are DFQATT and SNEGSKA (reference sequence). V was trimmed by 0 bases and J by 6 bases, leaving 12 bases between them. The CDR3, as DNA: TGCAGTGCTAGAGATGTTAGCGCCGGCGAGCAGTACTTC. As protein: CSARDVSAGEQYF.

This clonotype has just a few counts. This chain joins TRBV10-3 and TRBJ2-4; 8 positions match TRBD1. Per the germline V gene, CDR1 is ENHRY and CDR2 is SYGVKD. The length of the CDR3 is 18 residues. V lost 2 bases to trimming and J lost 2 bases; unmatched junction nucleotides: 11. CDR3 amino acids: CAISEPSQGAGSKNIQYF. The CDR3 DNA reads as TGTGCCATCAGTGAGCCATCCCAGGGGGCCGGATCCAAAAACATTCAGTACTTC.

The chain couples TRBV20-1 to TRBJ2-1; D possibly corresponds to TRBD2 (5 bases). This CDR3 contains 15 residues. Germline loops: CDR1 DFQATT, CDR2 SNEGSKA (reference sequence). Trimming pared 0 bases from V and 0 bases from J, leaving 9 bases between. CDR3 bases: TGCAGTGCTAGAGAACAGCGGAGCTCCTACAATGAGCAGTTCTTC. Residues: CSAREQRSSYNEQFF.

The table lists this clonotype with a count of one. This probably arose from a read error, given a far larger clone one base away. J is TRBJ2-1 and V is TRBV7-9; 12 bases map to TRBD1. The CDR3 spans 15 residues. Germline V gene sequence: CDR1 SEHNR, CDR2 FQNEAQ (reference sequence). The CDR3 spells CASHTGTGGYNEQCF. CDR3 nucleotides: TGCGCCAGCCATACCGGGACAGGGGGCTACAATGAGCAGTGCTTC.

This clonotype appeared many times. The rearrangement joins TRBV5-1 to TRBJ2-1; D not resolved. Trimming cost V 4 bases and J 6 bases, with 5 bases left between them. This CDR3 region has 11 residues. Germline V gene lookup returns CDR1 SGHRS and CDR2 YFSETQ. The CDR3 protein is CASSRANEQFF. CDR3 DNA: TGCGCCAGCAGCCGCGCCAATGAGCAGTTCTTC.

This clonotype was seen at least ten times. CDR3 sequence (DNA): TGTGCCAGCAGCCAACAGTCTATACAGACCCAGTACTTC. As protein: CASSQQSIQTQYF. The chain couples TRBV14 to TRBJ2-5; D is undetermined. Germline V gene data show CDR1 as SGHDN and CDR2 as FVKESK. The CDR3 spans 13 residues. Trimming took off 2 bases at V and 6 bases at J, with 10 bases between the two ends. The full variable domain, completed using reference TRBV14 and TRBJ2-5, is EAGVTQFPSHSVIEKGQTVTLRCDPISGHDNLYWYRRVMGKEIKFLLHFVKESKQDESGMPNNRFLAERTGGTYSTLKVQPAELEDSGVYFCASSQQSIQTQYFGPGTRLLVL.

The chain has TRBV13 and TRBJ2-2; 7 bases align to TRBD2. V lost 5 bases to trimming and J lost 4 bases; unmatched junction nucleotides: 7. The CDR3 loop spans 15 amino acids. Germline CDR1 reads PRHDT; CDR2 reads FYEKMQ (reference sequence). In DNA form, the CDR3 reads TGTGCCAGCAGCCCTAGTAGCGGGCCCACCGGGGAGCTGTTTTTT. This translates into CASSPSSGPTGELFF.

This chain uses TRBV20-1 with TRBJ2-7, with a tentative D call TRBD2 (5 bases). The germline V gene has CDR1 DFQATT and CDR2 SNEGSKA (reference sequence). V dropped 3 bases and J dropped 7 bases, with 10 bases sitting between them. The CDR3 runs to 11 residues. This chain's CDR3 is CSASGGREQYF. The CDR3 DNA is TGCAGTGCTAGCGGAGGTCGGGAGCAGTACTTC.

This clonotype has at least ten counts. The chain recombines TRBV7-3 with TRBJ2-2; TRBD2 aligns across 9 bases. V dropped 5 bases and J dropped 2; count of bases not matched to a gene: 3. Germline V CDR1 and CDR2: SGHTA, FQGTGA. This CDR3 comprises 15 residues. The CDR3 region is CASSETSGNTGELFF. The CDR3 DNA is TGTGCCAGCAGCGAGACTAGCGGTAACACCGGGGAGCTGTTTTTT.

This clonotype has just a few counts. The chain couples TRBV28 to TRBJ2-7; D is perhaps TRBD2 (5 bases). Trimming stripped 6 bases from V and 2 bases from J, with 17 bases between. This CDR3 has 15 amino acids. Germline values: CDR1 MDHEN, CDR2 SYDVKM. The CDR3 DNA follows: TGTGCCAGCAGCGTAGATGAGGGTTCGCCCTACGAGCAGTACTTC. The encoded protein is CASSVDEGSPYEQYF.

This clonotype was picked up many times. This chain joins TRBV12-3 or TRBV12-4 and TRBJ2-3; the D is unclear. V was shortened by 3 bases and J by 2 bases, with 18 bases between the two germline ends. There are 17 residues in the CDR3. CDR3 DNA sequence: TGTGCCAGCAGTTTTGGGATCTTGACCACCAACACAGATACGCAGTATTTT. It yields the protein CASSFGILTTNTDTQYF.

This clonotype came up many times. V and J are TRBV12-3 or TRBV12-4 and TRBJ2-5; D gene ambiguous. The CDR3 consists of 14 residues. Deletions cut 6 bases from V and 4 bases from J, with 15 bases between. The CDR3 loop reads CASSPPSGTETQYF. The CDR3 DNA reads TGTGCCAGCAGCCCCCCCAGTGGCACAGAGACCCAGTACTTC.

This clonotype was counted many times. The chain carries TRBV6-1 and TRBJ1-2; D gene uncertain. Trimming cost V 6 bases and J 5 bases, with 25 bases left between them. The CDR3 sequence is 17 residues long. Germline V gene lookup returns CDR1 MNHNS and CDR2 SASEGT. The CDR3 DNA reads TGTGCCAGCAGGCTACGAGTAGGGAGATCACAAGAATATGGCTACACCTTC. This sequence encodes CASRLRVGRSQEYGYTF.

The chain uses TRBV19 and TRBJ1-5, with 7 bases matching TRBD1. With 5 bases clipped from V and 1 base from J, the junction kept 14 bases outside the gene matches. Germline values: CDR1 LNHDA, CDR2 SQIVND (reference sequence). The CDR3 is 18 amino acids. This CDR3 reads CASSFAGTVLQSNQPQHF. DNA of the CDR3: TGTGCCAGTAGTTTCGCCGGGACAGTTTTGCAAAGCAATCAGCCCCAGCATTTT.

This clonotype appeared a few times. The CDR3 sequence is CASSLDLSTTGELFF. CDR3 sequence (DNA): TGTGCCAGCAGCTTGGACTTATCAACCACCGGGGAGCTGTTTTTT. The chain carries TRBV5-4 and TRBJ2-2; D is unresolved. The germline gives CDR1 SGHNT, CDR2 YYREEE (reference sequence). V was pared by 0 bases and J by 4 bases, with 10 bases between. The CDR3 is 15 amino acids.